This TCR beta chain was captured in a study of beta chain features in type 1 diabetes. Since all of the isolated RNA was reverse transcribed, expressed TCRB transcripts were what got sequenced. Using immunoSEQ multiplex PCR, the repertoire was profiled, and TCRdb retains in-frame clones only, with some absent. Found here are 850,000 to 900,000 clones, about a sixth of them singletons; the top ten hold 0.02% to 0.025%. V shed 5 bases and J shed 2 bases, with 19 bases lying between them. This CDR3 is built from 16 residues. Germline loops: CDR1 SEHNR, CDR2 FQNEAQ (reference sequence). Notes on the study in general: Lower insertion and higher deletion counts appeared at VDJ junctions in type 1 diabetes patients. Reads derived from cDNA could over-represent cells showing high TCR expression.

As for this clone: No antigen is known for it.

Specimen: naive CD4+ T cells from blood. This receptor was taken from a woman in her late teens or twenties in good health. The chain links TRBV7-9 to TRBJ2-7; perhaps TRBD1 as D (7 bases). The CDR3 DNA follows: TGTGCCAGCAGCCCAAACCAGGGGGGCAGTACCTACGAGCAGTACTTC. Translating it yields CASSPNQGGSTYEQYF.